A single sample gave rise to the 24 T cell receptor beta chains below, sequenced in a study of Graves' ophthalmopathy and Graves' hyperthyroidism. The authors amplified TCR beta CDR3 regions, and they did so from RNA transcripts for repertoire sequencing. First-round RT-PCR relied on HTBI primers, and a second-round multiplex PCR came next. TCRdb fed the multiplex PCR reads into MiXCR, producing one record per CDR3 protein. The data show almost 750,000 distinct CDR3 sequences, approximately 40% seen once. The sequencing input was peripheral blood. These receptors were collected from an adult man with Graves' ophthalmopathy.

Concerning this clonotype itself: This may come from a read error, since a much larger clone is one base off. V usage is TRBV7-8 and J usage is TRBJ2-5, with D tentatively TRBD1 (5 bases). Germline CDR1 reads SGHVS; CDR2 reads FQNEAQ. The ends were cut back, 7 bases at V and 5 bases at J, with 20 bases in the middle. This CDR3 spans 15 amino acids. Here the CDR3 DNA reads TGTGCCAGCAACCCGACCAGGGTCGGTTGGGAGACCCAGTACTTC. Translated: CASNPTRVGWETQYF.

There are a few counts of this clonotype. The V call is TRBV7-9, the J call TRBJ2-5, with unresolved D. Trimming removed 7 bases at V and 2 bases at J, with 11 bases between. This CDR3 region has 13 residues. Germline CDR1 reads SEHNR; CDR2 reads FQNEAQ (reference sequence). In DNA, the CDR3 is TGTGCCAGCACGGCGAGGCAACAAGAGACCCAGTACTTC. It yields the protein CASTARQQETQYF. The full variable domain, with the rest looked up from reference TRBV7-9 and TRBJ2-5, is DTGVSQNPRHKITKRGQNVTFRCDPISEHNRLYWYRQTLGQGPEFLTYFQNEAQLEKSRLLSDRFSAERPKGSFSTLEIQRTEQGDSAMYLCASTARQQETQYFGPGTRLLVL.

Turning to this clonotype: At one of its ends the junction is not consistent with the germline gene, which may arise from a read error. This rearrangement joins TRBV10-3 to TRBJ1-6; 7 bases align to TRBD1. This CDR3 spans 15 amino acids. Germline V gene data show CDR1 as ENHRY and CDR2 as SYGVKD. The CDR3 DNA reads TGTGCCAGCAGTTTCAGGGGGTCCCTTAATTCACCCCTCCACTTT. Translation: CASSFRGSLNSPLHF.

On this clonotype: The junction and the germline gene differ at one end; a read error may be behind it. The chain combines TRBV10-3 with TRBJ2-7, with D perhaps TRBD1 (8 bases). In germline, CDR1 is ENHRY, CDR2 SYGVKD. This CDR3 is 18 amino acids long. The DNA for the CDR3 is TGTGCCAGCAGTTCGCAGGGGGCGGTATTCGCGGGGGACTACGAGCAGTACTTC. Amino acid sequence: CASSSQGAVFAGDYEQYF.

The chain combines TRBV7-2 with TRBJ2-7; a possible D gene is TRBD1 (5 bases). V was pared by 5 bases and J by 3 bases, with 17 bases between. CDR3 length: 15 residues. Germline assignment: CDR1 SGHTA and CDR2 FQGNSA. The CDR3 nucleotides read TGTGCCAGCAGCCAAGAGAGACAGCCCAACTACGAGCAGTACTTC. Translated, it gives CASSQERQPNYEQYF. The whole variable domain, filled in from reference TRBV7-2 and TRBJ2-7, reads GAGVSQSPSNKVTEKGKDVELRCDPISGHTALYWYRQSLGQGLEFLIYFQGNSAPDKSGLPSDRFSAERTGGSVSTLTIQRTQQEDSAVYLCASSQERQPNYEQYFGPGTRLTVT.

This chain links TRBV19 with TRBJ1-5; TRBD1 matches at 9 bases. There are 15 residues in the CDR3. The V and J ends lost 5 bases and 5 bases, in that order; junction bases with no gene match: 7. Germline CDR1 LNHDA, CDR2 SQIVND (reference sequence). Here the CDR3 DNA reads TGTGCCAGTAGTGGACAGGGGTTCGGGGATCAGCCCCAGCATTTT. Translating gives CASSGQGFGDQPQHF.

At least ten counts were recorded for this clonotype. As DNA, the CDR3 is TGTGCCAGCAGCCCCACCGTTGCGACAGGGGGTCAAGAGACCCAGTACTTC. Its protein is CASSPTVATGGQETQYF. The rearrangement joins TRBV7-8 to TRBJ2-5; TRBD1 aligns across 9 bases. The ends lost 5 bases at V and 2 bases at J; junction bases unmatched: 12. The CDR3 is 17 amino acids. Germline CDR1 and CDR2: SGHVS and FQNEAQ.

This clonotype was observed many times. The chain couples TRBV6-6 to TRBJ1-2; no clear D. The germline V and J ends were trimmed by 5 bases and 8 bases, with 12 bases remaining between them. CDR1 MNHNY and CDR2 SVGAGI come from the germline V gene (reference sequence). The CDR3 consists of 12 residues. For the CDR3, the DNA is TGTGCCAGCAGTATGGTTCCGGGGGGCTACACCTTC. This gives the protein CASSMVPGGYTF.

The V and J genes are TRBV11-2 and TRBJ2-7; no clear D gene. Germline V gives CDR1 SGHAT, CDR2 FQNNGV. CDR3 size: 15 residues. V lost 0 bases, J lost 1 base, and 10 bases lay in between. CDR3 sequence: CASSLDFAGSYEQYF. The CDR3 bases are TGTGCCAGCAGCTTAGATTTTGCCGGTTCCTACGAGCAGTACTTC.

This clonotype was observed many times. The chain combines TRBV7-2 with TRBJ1-5; no clear D gene. Germline V gene lookup returns CDR1 SGHTA and CDR2 FQGNSA. The CDR3 totals 15 residues. Trimming removed 0 bases at V and 3 bases at J, with 9 bases between. CDR3 residues: CASSLAGQFNQPQHF. As DNA, the CDR3 is TGTGCCAGCAGCTTAGCGGGTCAGTTCAATCAGCCCCAGCATTTT.

The genes are TRBV25-1 and TRBJ2-2; TRBD1 aligns across 7 bases. V shed 6 bases and J 7 bases; nucleotides not matched to a gene: 8. Per the germline V gene, CDR1 is MGHDK and CDR2 is SYGVNS. This CDR3 has 14 amino acids. CDR3 sequence: CASSYSDRHGELFF. DNA for the CDR3: TGTGCCAGCAGCTACTCGGACAGGCACGGGGAGCTGTTTTTT.

This clonotype was seen only a few times. The gene calls are TRBV5-5 and TRBJ1-5; 9 nucleotides agree with TRBD1. CDR1 SGHKS and CDR2 YYEKEE come from the germline V gene (reference sequence). The CDR3 is 15 residues long. The trim removed 3 bases at V and 5 bases at J, leaving 6 bases unmatched. The CDR3 nucleotides are TGTGCCAGCAGCTCAGGGACAGGGTTGGATCAGCCCCAGCATTTT. Encoded protein: CASSSGTGLDQPQHF. Supplemented by reference TRBV5-5 and TRBJ1-5, the full variable domain reads DAGVTQSPTHLIKTRGQQVTLRCSPISGHKSVSWYQQVLGQGPQFIFQYYEKEERGRGNFPDRFSARQFPNYSSELNVNALLLGDSALYLCASSSGTGLDQPQHFGDGTRLSIL.

Note on this clonotype: The junction shows a germline mismatch at one end, possibly a read error. The chain is built from TRBV25-1 and TRBJ1-6; no reliable D call. Germline V gene lookup returns CDR1 MGHDK and CDR2 SYGVNS. This CDR3 spans 15 amino acids. Here the CDR3 reads CASSYSYRNNSPLYF. CDR3 DNA sequence: TGTGCCAGCAGTTACTCGTACAGAAATAATTCACCCCTCTACTTT.

This clonotype was found once. The chain joins TRBV6-5 to TRBJ1-2, with 12 nucleotides matching TRBD1. The CDR3 length is 17 residues. Germline assignment: CDR1 MNHEY and CDR2 SVGAGI. V trimming: 6 bases; J trimming: 1 base; junction bases outside the gene matches: 9. The DNA for the CDR3 is TGTGCCAGCAGGCCTCCGGGACAGGGGGCTTTTAACTATGGCTACACCTTC. Its protein product is CASRPPGQGAFNYGYTF.

The chain uses TRBV20-1 and TRBJ1-2; the D gene is possibly TRBD1 (5 bases). The CDR3 consists of 13 residues. Deletions cut 7 bases from V and 5 bases from J, with 17 bases between. Germline-derived CDR1 and CDR2 are DFQATT and SNEGSKA (reference sequence). The CDR3 spells CSVNGGLLYGYTF. As DNA, the CDR3 is TGCAGTGTTAACGGGGGGTTGTTATATGGCTACACCTTC.

For the CDR3, the DNA is TGTGCCAGCTTGGGGGGCCAAGAGACCCAGTACTTC. Translating it yields CASLGGQETQYF. The V and J genes are TRBV25-1 and TRBJ2-5, with D maybe TRBD2 (6 bases). CDR1 MGHDK and CDR2 SYGVNS come from the germline V gene. V was pared by 8 bases and J by 1 base, with 8 bases between. The CDR3 loop spans 12 amino acids.

The gene calls are TRBV28 and TRBJ2-5; a weak D match, TRBD1 (6 bases). This CDR3 is 13 amino acids long. The germline V and J ends were trimmed by 8 bases and 6 bases, with 16 bases remaining between them. Germline V gene data show CDR1 as MDHEN and CDR2 as SYDVKM. CDR3 DNA sequence: TGTGCCAGCGTGGGTCCAGGGGTACAGACCCAGTACTTC. This sequence encodes CASVGPGVQTQYF. Based on the CDR3 plus reference TRBV28 and TRBJ2-5, the full variable domain is DVKVTQSSRYLVKRTGEKVFLECVQDMDHENMFWYRQDPGLGLRLIYFSYDVKMKEKGDIPEGYSVSREKKERFSLILESASTNQTSMYLCASVGPGVQTQYFGPGTRLLVL.

This clonotype was seen a handful of times. The gene calls are TRBV11-2 and TRBJ2-7; D perhaps matches TRBD2 (6 bases). CDR3 size: 15 residues. Trimming cost V 0 bases and J 7 bases, with 16 bases left between them. Germline values: CDR1 SGHAT, CDR2 FQNNGV. CDR3 loop: CASSLEALPAGEQYF. Here the CDR3 DNA reads TGTGCCAGCAGCTTAGAGGCGCTTCCTGCGGGGGAGCAGTACTTC.

This clonotype was recorded only once. It may be a read error: a sequence one base away is much more abundant. The chain is built from TRBV19 and TRBJ1-4; D gene ambiguous. This CDR3 has 11 amino acids. The V end lost 3 bases, the J end lost 13 bases, and 9 bases lay between the germline ends. Germline V lookup: CDR1 LNHDA, CDR2 SQIVND (reference sequence). The CDR3 region is CASSIGTGLFF. CDR3 sequence (DNA): TGTGCCAGTAGTATCGGAACGGGACTGTTTTTT.

This chain links TRBV10-3 with TRBJ2-7; 8 nucleotides line up with TRBD2. Trimming cost V 10 bases and J 3 bases; bases outside gene matches: 11. Germline lookup yields CDR1 ENHRY and CDR2 SYGVKD. The CDR3 is made up of 14 amino acids. CDR3 nucleotides: TGTGCCAGCAGCTCGGGGGGGGGTTTCTACGAGCAGTACTTC. It codes for CASSSGGGFYEQYF.

This clonotype has only a few counts. Written as DNA, the CDR3 is TGTGCCAGCAGCTTAGTCGGCGGGCCCTCTAGGGGAAACACCATATATTTT. Translation gives CASSLVGGPSRGNTIYF. The chain has TRBV7-8 and TRBJ1-3; D gene unclear. The CDR3 length is 17 residues. Trimming removed 1 base at V and 4 bases at J, with 17 bases between. CDR1 and CDR2 from the germline V gene are SGHVS and FQNEAQ. Using reference TRBV7-8 and TRBJ1-3 for the parts outside the CDR3, the full variable domain is GAGVSQSPRYKVAKRGQDVALRCDPISGHVSLFWYQQALGQGPEFLTYFQNEAQLDKSGLPSDRFFAERPEGSVSTLKIQRTQQEDSAVYLCASSLVGGPSRGNTIYFGEGSWLTVV.

A word on this clonotype: Being one base from a much bigger clone, this may be a read error. The rearrangement links TRBV20-1 to TRBJ2-5; D is unclear. CDR3 length equals 13 residues. V was shortened by 6 bases and J by 5 bases, with 16 bases between the two germline ends. Germline V gene data show CDR1 as DFQATT and CDR2 as SNEGSKA (reference sequence). DNA of the CDR3: TGCAGTGCGGGTGGTGCTGGCTTGGAGACCCAGTACTTC. Amino acid sequence: CSAGGAGLETQYF.

The genes are TRBV2 and TRBJ1-2; no definite D call. Deletions cut 6 bases from V and 4 bases from J, with 12 bases between. The CDR3 consists of 13 residues. The germline CDR1 and CDR2 sequences are SNHLY and FYNNEI. In DNA, the CDR3 is TGTGCCAGCAGGACTAGCGAAATCTATGGCTACACCTTC. Its translation: CASRTSEIYGYTF. The complete variable domain, with remaining parts taken from reference TRBV2 and TRBJ1-2, reads EPEVTQTPSHQVTQMGQEVILRCVPISNHLYFYWYRQILGQKVEFLVSFYNNEISEKSEIFDDQFSVERPDGSNFTLKIRSTKLEDSAMYFCASRTSEIYGYTFGSGTRLTVV.

The table lists this clonotype with many counts. The chain joins TRBV9 to TRBJ2-5, with no clear D. V shed 3 bases and J shed 5 bases, with 8 bases lying between them. The CDR3 covers 12 residues. Germline CDR1 and CDR2: SGDLS and YYNGEE. Here the CDR3 DNA reads TGTGCCAGCAGCGAGGCCGATGAGACCCAGTACTTC. It translates to CASSEADETQYF.